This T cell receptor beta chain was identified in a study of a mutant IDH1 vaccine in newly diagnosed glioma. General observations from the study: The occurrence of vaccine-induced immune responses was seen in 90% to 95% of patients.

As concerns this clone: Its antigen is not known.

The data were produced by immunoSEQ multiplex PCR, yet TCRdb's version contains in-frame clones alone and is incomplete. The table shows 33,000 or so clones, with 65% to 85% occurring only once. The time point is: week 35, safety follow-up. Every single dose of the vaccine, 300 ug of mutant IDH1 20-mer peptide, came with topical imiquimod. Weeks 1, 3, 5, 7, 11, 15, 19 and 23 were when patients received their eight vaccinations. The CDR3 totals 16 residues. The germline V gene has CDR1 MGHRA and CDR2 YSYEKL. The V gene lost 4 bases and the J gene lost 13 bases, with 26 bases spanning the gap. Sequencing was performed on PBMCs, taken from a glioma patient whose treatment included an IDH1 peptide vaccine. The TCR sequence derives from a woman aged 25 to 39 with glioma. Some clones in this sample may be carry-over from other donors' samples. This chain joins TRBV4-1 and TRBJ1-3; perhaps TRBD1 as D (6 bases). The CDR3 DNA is TGCGCCAGCAGCCCTCGCTCCACGACCGGACAGACGTTTATATATTTT. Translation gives CASSPRSTTGQTFIYF.